What follows is one T cell receptor (beta chain) and its context. Its antigen remains unidentified. Per-nucleotide qualities are absent, and no much larger clonotype sits a single base away. The cohort was made up of 500 to 850 healthy bone marrow donors. All cohort members were sampled while nominally healthy, although unrecorded immune exposures were likely present. The donor was CMV seropositive and belonged to the group of 250 to 300 seropositive cohort members. A peripheral blood sample was provided by each donor, and peripheral blood mononuclear cells were used for TCR beta sequencing. The Qiagen DNeasy Blood Extraction Kit was used to extract genomic DNA from the blood cell samples. Including cysteine and phenylalanine, the CDR3 has 14 amino acids. Of all the DNA, just the CDR3 is kept, 42 bases in frame from base 1. V is reduced by 2 bases and J by 3 bases, leaving a spacing of 11 bases between them. CDR1 and CDR2, per the germline V gene, are SGHVS and FQNEAQ.

The data were taken from a study of cytomegalovirus exposure and HLA in healthy donors (dated by TCRdb to 2016 to 2017). About the investigation overall: An earlier analysis of some 500 of the donors reported approximately 270 Gb of sequence data and around 110 million unique TCR beta sequences from some 180 million T cells. The study combined high-throughput TCR immunosequencing, statistical association of individual TCRs with disease status, and machine learning to predict cytomegalovirus infection status. An earlier analysis of fewer than 750 of the donors used high-throughput TCR beta sequencing to judge whether each TCR beta V gene segment behaved as functional or pseudogenic. Typing coverage varied by locus: roughly 620-640 donors for A, B, C, DRB1 and DQB1; approximately 500 for DQA1; over 600 for DPA1; 400 to 480 for DPB1. Both class I and class II loci were covered by HLA typing, at four-digit resolution. Along with the roughly 710-subject first cohort, a separate validation cohort of over a hundred different subjects was used. Five DR-DQ haplotypes were handled as single units for association and clustering because linkage in the cohort was strong. The study used immunosequencing to profile the T cell repertoires of approximately 640 subjects and linked those repertoires to cytomegalovirus serostatus. Among the roughly 400 genotyped donors, approximately 82% belonged to the genetic ancestry cluster associated with self-reported Caucasian donors. All discovery cohort repertoires had been generated using a single sequencing platform. The study aimed to test whether cataloging public T cell receptors could reveal signatures of past pathogen exposure. Among about 390 genotyped donors of the cohort, an average of approximately 240,000 unique TCR beta nucleotide sequences were sequenced per donor, around 20% of them non-productive. In the later analysis, no new phenotypic data were used to find candidate immune exposures; instead, reliance was placed on TCR beta sequences and their occurrence across donors. Donor age, sex, ethnicity and CMV serostatus were compiled together with the repertoire data. A later genetic analysis used genome-wide SNP genotypes for 398 of the 666 donors, treating that subset as a discovery cohort. An early release that covered roughly 600 HLA-typed donors contained approximately 300 gigabases of sequencing data and 70 million to 100 million unique TCR sequences. In a later analysis, previously published TCR beta repertoires from about 670 donors were re-analyzed and high-resolution HLA genotyping was added so that TCR occurrence patterns could be studied.

Libraries were prepared through the immunoSEQ multiplex PCR assay. For the multiplex PCR, a mixture combining 60 forward primers for TCR Vbeta segments and 13 reverse primers for TCR Jbeta segments was used. The CDR3 region of rearranged TCR beta genes was amplified from genomic DNA by a multiplex PCR assay. On the Illumina HiSeq System, the amplified TCR beta libraries were sequenced as 87-base-pair reads. On the study's bioinformatics: Across the 666 repertoires, a later analysis counted some 81 million unique TCR beta chains, some 11 million of which were shared by at least two donors. Raw reads were error-corrected and collapsed into unique sequences with a nearest-neighbor algorithm that merged closely related sequences to remove PCR and sequencing errors. V, D and J gene segments were assigned by aligning CDR3 sequences to IMGT reference sequences. For a sequence to be retained, a match of at least six nucleotides to both a V gene segment and a J gene segment was required. A rearrangement was called productive if the CDR3 had no stop codons and remained in frame with V and J, and every other rearrangement was called non-productive. CDR3 was defined according to IMGT convention as the region running from the second conserved V-encoded cysteine to the conserved J-encoded phenylalanine. The earlier analysis of 587 of the donors excluded sequences that lacked an unambiguous match to a single V gene segment. An earlier analysis of approximately 590 of the donors classified V segments as functional when productive rearrangements were above 56.7% and as segregating when the standard deviation between donors was above 5%. A statistical classification framework was developed to diagnose cytomegalovirus status using the catalog of TCR beta chain sequences. In a later analysis, V and J genes were assigned by comparing TCR nucleotide sequences against IMGT/GENE-DB human TR gene sequences. A later analysis assigned CDR3 sequences and most-parsimonious VDJ recombination scenarios with the TCRdist pipeline. In a later analysis, every TCR beta chain was defined by the combination of its CDR3 amino acid sequence and its V-gene family, and reads without a unique V-gene family were dropped. In a later analysis, 450 to 600 highly shared, low-generation-probability nucleotide sequences were removed to address suspected cross-contamination and a sequencing artifact. A later analysis calculated a clonal expansion index for each public chain from normalized within-repertoire ranks of inferred template counts. In a later analysis, generation probabilities were computed with a VDJ recombination model fitted to out-of-frame rearrangements, and the resulting probabilities were checked against IGoR. In a later analysis, TCR-TCR, TCR-HLA and TCR-CMV co-occurrence was scored with hypergeometric tests, and a repertoire-size bias correction was applied to TCR pairs. In a later analysis, false discovery rates were estimated by permuting HLA or CMV assignments 20 times. In a later analysis, co-occurring TCRs were grouped with DBSCAN, and TCRdist sequence similarity was added when clustering was performed within HLA-allele-positive subsets. Repertoires with fewer than 30,000 or more than 120,000 public chains were left out of co-occurrence clustering, as were five repertoires with anomalous nucleotide sharing. The source is immuneACCESS, and TCRdb retained only in-frame sequences with V and J called. Part of the clones is not carried over; for the studies checked, unresolved V genes explain less than half of this, and the remainder is unexplained. Clone size and the V and J calls come from that table; the DNA yielded D and trimming. Within this sample are about 130,000 clones, with roughly 62% of them counted one time only. The ten largest account for 1.5% to 2% of the sample.

Beyond this particular receptor, the publication reports: Because counts were too low, around 17 rarely observed V segments, including chromosome 9 orphons, were left out of the earlier analysis of some 600 of the donors. Most CMV-associated TCR beta chains appeared to be HLA-restricted in a later analysis, and the HLA associations seemed to be driven largely by CMV exposure. The only immune exposure information available for the cohort was CMV serostatus. The classifier was reported to diagnose cytomegalovirus status with high specificity and sensitivity in both the original and validation cohorts. Linkage disequilibrium might explain the correlated functional status among segregating V segments, but an unknown experimental factor could not be ruled out. A cluster of highly shared sequence variants was judged likely to be a technical artifact of the sequencing pipeline. In a later analysis, several top co-occurrence clusters were reported to appear linked to parvovirus B19, influenza, CMV and Epstein-Barr virus. Compared with the roughly 710-donor mean, donors in an Asian-associated ancestry cluster had fewer N-insertions in productive TCRs, according to a later genetic analysis. Most TCR sequences were seen in very few donors, while some public TCRs were found in many individuals. An earlier analysis of some 560 of the donors showed that most TCR beta V segments appeared in productive rearrangements either about 87% or about 30% of the time, which broadly matched IMGT annotations. V-gene and J-gene trimming of TCR beta chains was associated with a missense DCLRE1C variant in a later genetic analysis, and the association was replicated in an independent cohort. This cohort had only TCR beta chains sequenced, and the lack of alpha or paired-chain data limited which features could be detected. Some IMGT-functional V segments, including TRBV6-2 and TRBV6-3, could not be distinguished by the 87-base-pair reads and were therefore excluded. A later analysis found that TCR association rates varied across HLA loci, with DRB1 alleles showing the most associated TCRs and HLA-C alleles the fewest. Strong co-occurrence of HLA alleles, especially DR and DQ, made assigning TCR associations to individual alleles difficult. A total of around 150 TCR beta chains were listed by the study as associated with cytomegalovirus. In vitro tests confirmed that three of the cytomegalovirus-associated TCR beta chains recognize cytomegalovirus antigens. Compared with equally common non-associated chains, HLA-associated TCR beta chains in a later analysis were more clonally expanded and had lower generation probabilities. A further reported finding was that TCR beta sequences accurately predicted the HLA-A and HLA-B alleles for most subjects in the first cohort. According to the authors, the approach could potentially be generalized to other disease states and immunological phenotypes. Because some donors lacked HLA typing at each locus, the association tests relied only on the typed subset. Specific HLA alleles were associated with more than 15,000 TCR beta sequences at a false discovery rate of 0.05 in a later analysis. Roughly uniform sequencing depth across donors was assumed in presence/absence analyses, although this assumption may not hold.

The sequenced material came from PBMCs. The rearranged chain carries TRBV7-8 and TRBJ2-7, and perhaps TRBD2 as D gene, on 5 matching bases. This sequence was found in a man aged 30 to 39 in good health and CMV-seropositive. This receptor has the CDR3 CASSLLAANYEQYF. The sequence in DNA is TGTGCCAGCAGCTTACTAGCTGCAAACTACGAGCAGTACTTC.